This T cell receptor beta chain was found in a study of blood T cell repertoires in COVID-19. Study information: Samples of COVID-19 (acute and convalescent) were obtained from the United States, Italy and Spain.

The CDR3 contains 15 residues. Germline CDR1 SEHNR, CDR2 FQNEAQ (reference sequence). Trimming stripped 0 bases from V and 0 bases from J, with 5 bases between. The participants were between about 18 and 95 years old and came from some 25 US areas. In the original analysis: Reference gene primer amplification gave estimated nucleated cell counts. Profiling relied on immunoSEQ multiplex PCR, and the TCRdb table lists in-frame clones only, not all of them. Clone size and V and J calls were adopted from that table, with D and trimming inferred from the DNA. The sample records about 270,000 clones, over 80% being singletons.

The gene calls are TRBV7-9 and TRBJ1-4, with no clear D. The TCR originated in a young woman with acute COVID-19. Sequenced material: PBMCs or T cells enriched from blood (not recorded which). The CDR3 protein is CASSLALSTNEKLFF. The CDR3 DNA sequence: TGTGCCAGCAGCTTAGCTTTATCAACTAATGAAAAACTGTTTTTT.